The rows below give T cell receptor beta chains drawn from one sample of a study of cytomegalovirus exposure and HLA in healthy donors. The method was immunoSEQ multiplex PCR; TCRdb's version includes in-frame clones alone and lacks a portion of them. In the table there are 75,000 to 95,000 clones, roughly 69% of which are singletons. The sequenced sample was PBMCs. These receptors were collected from a woman aged 25 to 39 in good health and CMV-seronegative. Both conserved end residues are part of each CDR3. The order of the fields is V gene, J gene, CDR3 protein.

TRBV7-6	TRBJ1-4	CASRSIRGQGYEKLFF
TRBV19	TRBJ2-1	CASSIGQGVDEQFF
TRBV25-1	TRBJ2-7	CASSDRYEQYF
TRBV5-6	TRBJ1-2	CASSLQGSALIFYGYTF
TRBV5-1	TRBJ1-3	CASTPGQGNTIYF
TRBV25-1	TRBJ2-7	CASSEGLAGAYEQYF
TRBV10-3	TRBJ1-3	CAILGQGPGNTIYF
TRBV19	TRBJ2-7	CASSTRDSSYEQYF
TRBV6-1	TRBJ2-1	CASSELYGLAGEQFF
TRBV19	TRBJ2-7	CASSIGVRYEQYF
TRBV9	TRBJ1-2	CASKGVPNYGYTF
TRBV4-2	TRBJ1-1	CASSQDGGGDTEAFF
TRBV5-4	TRBJ2-7	CASSSGTGATEQYF
TRBV5-1	TRBJ2-7	CASSWGLDRVNEQYF
TRBV5-1	TRBJ1-3	CASSLGLLGRGGNTIYF
TRBV7-2	TRBJ2-1	CATKGTAGNEQFF
TRBV5-6	TRBJ1-2	CASSPVGRGQSYGYTF
TRBV5-1	TRBJ1-1	CASSLDGQMNTEAFF
TRBV7-6	TRBJ2-7	CASSLAPDSTGSYEQYF
TRBV28	TRBJ1-1	CASSYNLGGTEAFF
TRBV7-2	TRBJ2-6	CASSLVAQSGANVLTF
TRBV10-3	TRBJ1-1	CAISESRRHTEAFF
TRBV5-1	TRBJ1-2	CASSLAPGEGGYTF
TRBV7-2	TRBJ1-5	CASSLAYEPQHF
TRBV25-1	TRBJ1-2	CASSEAGTGVHYGYTF
TRBV6-5	TRBJ1-2	CASSYPQGGYTF
TRBV5-4	TRBJ1-1	CASSRIGENTEAFF
TRBV6-6	TRBJ1-2	CASSFVPGQPNYGYTF
TRBV15	TRBJ2-7	CATSLERDKINEQYF
TRBV2	TRBJ2-3	CASSERRLAGGLDTQYF
TRBV28	TRBJ2-5	CASGRGDRGQGETQYF
TRBV28	TRBJ2-3	CASSPGQGSDTQYF
TRBV19	TRBJ2-2	CASSIGEANTGELFF